These T cell receptor beta chains were read from a single sample in a study of control samples from healthy donors and cancer patients. The repertoire was sequenced with immunoSEQ multiplex PCR; TCRdb's copy has only in-frame clones and lacks some. The sample has 95,000 to 150,000 clones, about 89% seen once; the top ten hold less than 9%. The specimen sequenced was blood. These receptors all stem from a woman under 30 in good health. Both conserved end residues are part of each CDR3. D genes are given only for firm matches. Clone size is not always given. Where it is, it says once, few, many or a class for expanded clones.

cdr3_nt | cdr3_aa | v_call | d_call | j_call | clone_size
TGTGCCAGCAGCTTAAGCCCGACAGGGAACCCCTCTGGAAACACCATATATTTT | CASSLSPTGNPSGNTIYF | TRBV7-9 | TRBD1 | TRBJ1-3 | .
TGTGCCAGCAGCTACGACAGATACACTGAAGCTTTCTTT | CASSYDRYTEAFF | TRBV7-2 | . | TRBJ1-1 | .
TGTGCCAGCAGCTCAACTAGCGGGACTAGCTCCTACGAGCAGTACTTC | CASSSTSGTSSYEQYF | TRBV13 | TRBD2 | TRBJ2-7 | .
TGTGCCAGAGGACTAGCGGGGGGCAGAACTAGCACAGATACGCAGTATTTT | CARGLAGGRTSTDTQYF | TRBV27 | TRBD2 | TRBJ2-3 | .
TGTGCCAGCTCACCCGATCCGGGGATTATCTCACCCCTCCACTTT | CASSPDPGIISPLHF | TRBV18 | . | TRBJ1-6 | .
TGCGCCAGCAGCCAAGTTCGGTCCCCACTGGGCACAGATACGCAGTATTTT | CASSQVRSPLGTDTQYF | TRBV4-3 | . | TRBJ2-3 | .
TGCGCCAGCAGCCAACGTTTGCAGGCGTCCTACGAGCAGTACTTC | CASSQRLQASYEQYF | TRBV4-3 | . | TRBJ2-7 | .
TGTGCCAGCAGCCAAACTATGTCAGGTGTTAATGAAAAACTGTTTTTT | CASSQTMSGVNEKLFF | TRBV3-1/TRBV3-2 | . | TRBJ1-4 | once
TGCAGCGACACAACGAGCCTAGCGGGAGGTGAGCAGTTCTTC | CSDTTSLAGGEQFF | TRBV29-1 | TRBD2 | TRBJ2-1 | .
TGTGCCTGGAGTTCCCCTCTCGACAGGGTAGTCCCCACTAATGAAAAACTGTTTTTT | CAWSSPLDRVVPTNEKLFF | TRBV30 | TRBD1 | TRBJ1-4 | .
TGTGCCGCGACCGCGGGACAGGGGGTCGGGAGGGGCTCCTACGAGCAGTACTTC | CAATAGQGVGRGSYEQYF | TRBV10-3 | TRBD1 | TRBJ2-7 | .
TGTGCCAGCAGCCGAAGGACAGGGGATGGCTACACCTTC | CASSRRTGDGYTF | TRBV3-1/TRBV3-2 | TRBD1 | TRBJ1-2 | .
TGTGCCAGCTCACCCGACGTCCAGACAGGGGGGAACACTGAAGCTTTCTTT | CASSPDVQTGGNTEAFF | TRBV18 | TRBD1 | TRBJ1-1 | .
TGTGCCAGCAGTTCCGGGACAGTTCCCTATGGCTACACCTTC | CASSSGTVPYGYTF | TRBV28 | TRBD1 | TRBJ1-2 | .
TGCGCCAGCAGCCCTGGACAGCCCCCACAGACTTTC | CASSPGQPPQTF | TRBV5-1 | . | TRBJ1-1 | .
TGTGCCAGCCGGCCCGGCTCTGGGGCCAACGTCCTGACTTTC | CASRPGSGANVLTF | TRBV6-5 | . | TRBJ2-6 | .
TGTGCCACTAGCGGACTAGCGGGGGGGAGCACAGATACGCAGTATTTT | CATSGLAGGSTDTQYF | TRBV7-9 | TRBD2 | TRBJ2-3 | .
TGTGCCAGCAGCCCAGGGAGTGCTGGCTATGGCTACACCTTC | CASSPGSAGYGYTF | TRBV11-2 | . | TRBJ1-2 | .
TGTGCCACCAGCCACCCCATTTTTAACACCGGGGAGCTGTTTTTT | CATSHPIFNTGELFF | TRBV15 | . | TRBJ2-2 | once
TGCGCCAGCAGCTTGAGGGGGAACACCGGGGAGCTGTTTTTT | CASSLRGNTGELFF | TRBV5-1 | . | TRBJ2-2 | .
TGTGCCAGCAGCTTAGTGGGTGGGACTAGCGGGACGGAGTGGAACGAGCAGTACTTC | CASSLVGGTSGTEWNEQYF | TRBV7-8 | TRBD2 | TRBJ2-7 | .
TGTGCCAGCAGTGATGTTGAAAGCGGACTGTTTTTT | CASSDVESGLFF | TRBV28 | . | TRBJ1-4 | .
TGTGCCAGCAGCTTACAGGGGAACACTGAAGCTTTCTTT | CASSLQGNTEAFF | TRBV9 | . | TRBJ1-1 | .
TGTGCCAGCAGTTTAAGGCAGGGGGGGACTACCTACGAGCAGTACTTC | CASSLRQGGTTYEQYF | TRBV27 | . | TRBJ2-7 | once
TGTGCCACCAGTGATGGCGGCACAGATACGCAGTATTTT | CATSDGGTDTQYF | TRBV24-1 | . | TRBJ2-3 | .
TGTGCCAGCAGTAAAGACAGCCTCTATGGCTACACCTTC | CASSKDSLYGYTF | TRBV28 | . | TRBJ1-2 | once
TGTGCCAGCACCGGGGAGGGACAGGGCCACACTGAAGCTTTCTTT | CASTGEGQGHTEAFF | TRBV6-6 | TRBD1 | TRBJ1-1 | once
TGCAGCGCTGTACGTCCGGGGGAGAACACTGAAGCTTTCTTT | CSAVRPGENTEAFF | TRBV29-1 | . | TRBJ1-1 | .
TGTGCCAGCAGTGACTCGCGGGGGGGTTGGGATACGCAGTATTTT | CASSDSRGGWDTQYF | TRBV6-4 | TRBD2 | TRBJ2-3 | .